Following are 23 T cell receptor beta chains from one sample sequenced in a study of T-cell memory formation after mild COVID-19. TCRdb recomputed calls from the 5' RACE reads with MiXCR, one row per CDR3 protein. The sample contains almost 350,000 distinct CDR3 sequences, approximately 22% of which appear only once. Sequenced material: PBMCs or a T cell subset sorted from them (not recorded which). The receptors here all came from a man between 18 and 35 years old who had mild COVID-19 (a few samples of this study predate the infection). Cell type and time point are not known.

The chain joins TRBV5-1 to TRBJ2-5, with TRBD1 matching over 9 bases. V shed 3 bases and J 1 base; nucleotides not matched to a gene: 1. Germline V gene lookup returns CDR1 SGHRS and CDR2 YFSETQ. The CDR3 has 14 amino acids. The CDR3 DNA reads TGCGCCAGCAGCTGGACAGGGGTCCAAGAGACCCAGTACTTC. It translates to CASSWTGVQETQYF.

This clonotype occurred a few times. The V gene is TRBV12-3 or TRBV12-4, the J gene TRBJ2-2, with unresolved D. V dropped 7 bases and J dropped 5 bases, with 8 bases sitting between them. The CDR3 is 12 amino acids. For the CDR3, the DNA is TGTGCCAGCAACGGTGGTACCGGGGAGCTGTTTTTT. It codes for CASNGGTGELFF.

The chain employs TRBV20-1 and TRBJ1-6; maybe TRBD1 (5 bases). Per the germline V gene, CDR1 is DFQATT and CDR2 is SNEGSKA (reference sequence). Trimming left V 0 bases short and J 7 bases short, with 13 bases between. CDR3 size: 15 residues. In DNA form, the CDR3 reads TGCAGTGCTAGAGATCCAGGGAGACAGAATTCACCCCTCCACTTT. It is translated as CSARDPGRQNSPLHF.

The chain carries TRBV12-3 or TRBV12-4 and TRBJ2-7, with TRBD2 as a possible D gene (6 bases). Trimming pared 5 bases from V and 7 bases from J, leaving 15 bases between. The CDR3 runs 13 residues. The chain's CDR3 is CASSPGLILEQYF. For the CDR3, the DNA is TGTGCCAGCAGTCCGGGACTGATACTGGAGCAGTACTTC.

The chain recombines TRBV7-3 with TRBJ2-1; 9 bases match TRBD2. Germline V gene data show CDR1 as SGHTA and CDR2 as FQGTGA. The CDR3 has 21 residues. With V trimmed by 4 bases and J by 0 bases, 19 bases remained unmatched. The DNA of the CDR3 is TGTGCCAGCAGCTCCCGGGGAAAACTAGCGGGTATTCATAGCTCCTACAATGAGCAGTTCTTC. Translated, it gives CASSSRGKLAGIHSSYNEQFF.

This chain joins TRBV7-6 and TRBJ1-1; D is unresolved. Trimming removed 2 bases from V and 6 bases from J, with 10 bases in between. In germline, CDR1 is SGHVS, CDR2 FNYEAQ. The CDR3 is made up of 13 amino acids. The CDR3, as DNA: TGTGCCAGCAGCTTAAAGGAAGGCGCTGAAGCTTTCTTT. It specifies CASSLKEGAEAFF.

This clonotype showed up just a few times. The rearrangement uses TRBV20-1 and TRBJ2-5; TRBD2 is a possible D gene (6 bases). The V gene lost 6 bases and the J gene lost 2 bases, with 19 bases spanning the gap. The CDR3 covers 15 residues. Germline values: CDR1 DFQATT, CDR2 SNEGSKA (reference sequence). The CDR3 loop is CSATGTSYRQETQYF. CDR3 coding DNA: TGCAGTGCCACTGGGACTTCTTACCGGCAAGAGACCCAGTACTTC.

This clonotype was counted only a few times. CDR3 bases: TGCGCCAGCAGTTGGGACGGGGACCCAAGGGGCACTGAAGCTTTCTTT. The encoded protein is CASSWDGDPRGTEAFF. The V and J genes are TRBV5-1 and TRBJ1-1, with D perhaps TRBD1 (5 bases). This CDR3 spans 16 amino acids. The V gene lost 5 bases and the J gene lost 4 bases, with 21 bases spanning the gap. In germline, CDR1 is SGHRS, CDR2 YFSETQ.

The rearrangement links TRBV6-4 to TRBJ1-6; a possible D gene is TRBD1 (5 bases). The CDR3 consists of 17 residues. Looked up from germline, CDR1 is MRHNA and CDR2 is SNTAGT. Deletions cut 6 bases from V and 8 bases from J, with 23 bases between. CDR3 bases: TGTGCCAGCAGACCGCCGGACCCGGGGGACTTCCATTCACCCCTCCACTTT. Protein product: CASRPPDPGDFHSPLHF.

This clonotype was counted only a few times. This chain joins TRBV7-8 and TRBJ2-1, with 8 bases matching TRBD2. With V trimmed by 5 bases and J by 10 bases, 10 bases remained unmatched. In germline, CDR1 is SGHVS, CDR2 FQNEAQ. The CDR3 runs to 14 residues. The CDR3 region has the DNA TGTGCCAGCAGCCCACGGACTAGCTCCAAGGAGCAGTTCTTC. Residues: CASSPRTSSKEQFF.

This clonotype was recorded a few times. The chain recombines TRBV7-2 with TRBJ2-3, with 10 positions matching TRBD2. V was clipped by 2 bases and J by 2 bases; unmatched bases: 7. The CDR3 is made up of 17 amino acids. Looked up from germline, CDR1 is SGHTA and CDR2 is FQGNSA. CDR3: CASSLNSGGLITDTQYF. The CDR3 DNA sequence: TGTGCCAGCAGCTTAAATAGCGGGGGGTTAATCACAGATACGCAGTATTTT.

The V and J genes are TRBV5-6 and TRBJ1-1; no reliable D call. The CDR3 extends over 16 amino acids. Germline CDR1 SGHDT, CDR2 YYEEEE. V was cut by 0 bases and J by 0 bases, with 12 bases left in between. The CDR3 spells CASSLVLRSLNTEAFF. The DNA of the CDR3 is TGTGCCAGCAGCTTGGTTTTGAGGAGCCTGAACACTGAAGCTTTCTTT.

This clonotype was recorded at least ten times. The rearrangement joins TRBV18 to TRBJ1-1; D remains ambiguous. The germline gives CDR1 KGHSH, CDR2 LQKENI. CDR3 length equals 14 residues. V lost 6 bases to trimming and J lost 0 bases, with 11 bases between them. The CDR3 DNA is TGTGCCAGCTCCCCAGACCAGATGAACACTGAAGCTTTCTTT. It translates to CASSPDQMNTEAFF.

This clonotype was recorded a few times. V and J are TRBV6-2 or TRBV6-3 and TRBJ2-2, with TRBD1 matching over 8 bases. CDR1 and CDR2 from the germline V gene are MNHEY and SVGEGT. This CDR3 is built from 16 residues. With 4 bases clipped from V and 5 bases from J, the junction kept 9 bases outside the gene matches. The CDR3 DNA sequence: TGTGCCAGCAGTTCCGAGGACAGGGTGGGGACCGGGGAGCTGTTTTTT. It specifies CASSSEDRVGTGELFF.

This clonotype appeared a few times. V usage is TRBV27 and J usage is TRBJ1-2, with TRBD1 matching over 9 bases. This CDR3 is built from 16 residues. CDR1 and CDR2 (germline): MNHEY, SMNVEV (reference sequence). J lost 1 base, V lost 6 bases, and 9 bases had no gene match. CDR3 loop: CASSLTGGGNNYGYTF. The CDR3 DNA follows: TGTGCCAGCAGCCTCACAGGGGGCGGAAATAACTATGGCTACACCTTC.

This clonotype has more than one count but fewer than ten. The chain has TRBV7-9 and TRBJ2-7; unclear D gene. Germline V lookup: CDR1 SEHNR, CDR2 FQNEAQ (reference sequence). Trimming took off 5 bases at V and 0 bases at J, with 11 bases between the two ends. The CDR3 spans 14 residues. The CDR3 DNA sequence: TGTGCCAGCAGCCCGGGTCCTTTCTCCTACGAGCAGTACGTC. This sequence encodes CASSPGPFSYEQYV.

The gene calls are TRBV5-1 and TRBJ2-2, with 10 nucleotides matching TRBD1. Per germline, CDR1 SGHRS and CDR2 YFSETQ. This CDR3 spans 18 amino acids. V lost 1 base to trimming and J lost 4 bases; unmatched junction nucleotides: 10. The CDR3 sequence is CASSLLIVGTGVTGELFF. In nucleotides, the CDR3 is TGCGCCAGCAGCTTGCTTATAGTCGGGACAGGGGTCACCGGGGAGCTGTTTTTT.

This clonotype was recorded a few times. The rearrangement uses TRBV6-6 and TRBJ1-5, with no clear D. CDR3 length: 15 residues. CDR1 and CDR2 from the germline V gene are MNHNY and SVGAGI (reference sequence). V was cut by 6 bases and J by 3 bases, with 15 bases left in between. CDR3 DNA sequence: TGTGCCAGCAGCCAAAACTCGGGGTTCAATCAGCCCCAGCATTTT. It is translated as CASSQNSGFNQPQHF.

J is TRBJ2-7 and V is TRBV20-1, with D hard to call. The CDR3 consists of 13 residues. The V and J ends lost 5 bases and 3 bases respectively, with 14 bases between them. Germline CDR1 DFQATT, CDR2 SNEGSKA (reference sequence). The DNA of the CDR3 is TGCAGTGCTCCTCGACTGGAATTCTACGAGCAGTACTTC. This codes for CSAPRLEFYEQYF.

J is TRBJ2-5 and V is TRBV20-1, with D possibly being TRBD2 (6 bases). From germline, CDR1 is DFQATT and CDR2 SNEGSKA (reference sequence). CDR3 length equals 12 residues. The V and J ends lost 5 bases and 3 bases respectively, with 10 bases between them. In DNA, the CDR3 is TGCAGTGCTCGGACTAAGAAAGAGACCCAGTACTTC. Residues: CSARTKKETQYF.

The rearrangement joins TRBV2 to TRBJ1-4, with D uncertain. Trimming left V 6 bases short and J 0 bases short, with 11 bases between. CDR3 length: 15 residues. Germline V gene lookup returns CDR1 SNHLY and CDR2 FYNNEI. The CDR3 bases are TGTGCCAGCAGCCTAGAGAGTGCAACTAATGAAAAACTGTTTTTT. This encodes CASSLESATNEKLFF.

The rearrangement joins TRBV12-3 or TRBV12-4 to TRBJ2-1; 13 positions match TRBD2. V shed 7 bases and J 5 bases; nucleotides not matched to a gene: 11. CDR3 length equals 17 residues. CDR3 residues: CASKSGLAGDRNNEQFF. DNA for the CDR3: TGTGCCAGCAAATCCGGACTAGCGGGGGATAGAAACAATGAGCAGTTCTTC.

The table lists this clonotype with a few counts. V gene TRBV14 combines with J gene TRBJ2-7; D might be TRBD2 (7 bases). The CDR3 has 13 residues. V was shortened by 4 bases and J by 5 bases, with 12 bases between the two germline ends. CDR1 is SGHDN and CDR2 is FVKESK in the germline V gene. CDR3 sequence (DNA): TGTGCCAGCAGCCCCCTGGGGGGGCACGAGCAGTACTTC. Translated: CASSPLGGHEQYF.